Each of the 21 T cell receptor beta chains below was sequenced from the same sample in a study of blood T cell repertoires in COVID-19. The method was immunoSEQ multiplex PCR; TCRdb's version includes in-frame clones alone and lacks a portion of them. Of 180,000 or so clones listed, 85% to 90% are singletons. Material for sequencing was peripheral blood. Receptors originate from an elderly woman in a cohort sampled during active or convalescent COVID-19.

This chain joins TRBV10-1 and TRBJ2-2, with D possibly TRBD1 on 6 matching bases. The V and J ends lost 10 bases and 1 base respectively, with 10 bases between them. CDR3 length: 13 amino acids. Per the germline V gene, CDR1 is WNHNN and CDR2 is SYGVQD (reference sequence). Here the CDR3 reads CATLDRNTGELFF. CDR3 DNA: TGCGCCACCCTGGACAGGAACACCGGGGAGCTGTTTTTT.

The genes are TRBV30 and TRBJ1-3; unclear D gene. Germline V gene data show CDR1 as GTSNPN and CDR2 as SVGIG (reference sequence). The CDR3 covers 11 residues. Trimming stripped 1 base from V and 8 bases from J, with 6 bases between. This CDR3 is CAWSAHHTIYF. The CDR3 nucleotides are TGTGCCTGGAGTGCACATCACACCATATATTTT.

The chain is built from TRBV30 and TRBJ1-2; D is unclear. V was shortened by 0 bases and J by 4 bases, with 12 bases between the two germline ends. The CDR3 has 14 amino acids. Germline lookup yields CDR1 GTSNPN and CDR2 SVGIG (reference sequence). The CDR3 loop is CAWSVVARGYGYTF. CDR3 bases: TGTGCCTGGAGTGTAGTCGCGCGTGGCTATGGCTACACCTTC. Full variable domain (rest looked up from reference TRBV30 and TRBJ1-2): SQTIHQWPATLVQPVGSPLSLECTVEGTSNPNLYWYRQAAGRGLQLLFYSVGIGQISSEVPQNLSASRPQDRQFILSSKKLLLSDSGFYLCAWSVVARGYGYTFGSGTRLTVV.

V usage is TRBV7-9 and J usage is TRBJ1-6; D is unresolved. The CDR3 runs 17 residues. Deletions cut 4 bases from V and 0 bases from J, with 13 bases between. In germline, CDR1 is SEHNR, CDR2 FQNEAQ (reference sequence). The CDR3 nucleotides read TGTGCCAGCAGCTCCCCCCGGGGTGTCTCCTATAATTCACCCCTCCACTTT. This gives the protein CASSSPRGVSYNSPLHF.

This clone showed up just once. This chain connects TRBV6-6 to TRBJ2-7, with 7 bases that match TRBD1. The V and J ends lost 6 bases and 0 bases, in that order; junction bases with no gene match: 5. The CDR3 covers 14 residues. From germline, CDR1 is MNHNY and CDR2 SVGAGI (reference sequence). This chain's CDR3 is CASRDRLGSYEQYF. The CDR3 DNA follows: TGTGCCAGCAGGGACAGGTTGGGCTCCTACGAGCAGTACTTC.

The chain carries TRBV28 and TRBJ2-5; D perhaps matches TRBD1 (6 bases). The V gene's germline CDR1 is MDHEN and CDR2 SYDVKM. V gave up 8 bases and J gave up 5 bases, with 18 bases separating them. This CDR3 is 14 amino acids long. CDR3 residues: CASASHDRWETQYF. CDR3 sequence (DNA): TGTGCCAGCGCCTCGCATGACAGGTGGGAGACCCAGTACTTC.

The chain has TRBV7-8 and TRBJ2-7; D possibly corresponds to TRBD1 (6 bases). Germline CDR1 and CDR2: SGHVS and FQNEAQ. The CDR3 sequence is 14 residues long. V was pared by 2 bases and J by 6 bases, with 14 bases between. CDR3 in amino acids: CASSLILDSLEQYF. The CDR3 nucleotides read TGTGCCAGCAGCTTAATCTTGGACAGTCTCGAGCAGTACTTC.

This rearrangement joins TRBV5-6 to TRBJ1-2; D may be TRBD1 (6 bases). The CDR3 totals 15 residues. V was shortened by 0 bases and J by 1 base, with 10 bases between the two germline ends. Germline CDR1 is SGHDT and CDR2 is YYEEEE. In DNA, the CDR3 is TGTGCCAGCAGCTTGGACAGGGCACTTAACTATGGCTACACCTTC. Translating it yields CASSLDRALNYGYTF.

The V call is TRBV3-1 (or the pseudogene TRBV3-2), the J call TRBJ2-1; no clear D. Trimming took 1 base from V and 8 from J, leaving 3 bases between them. The CDR3 loop spans 11 amino acids. The germline CDR1 and CDR2 sequences are LGHDT and YNNKEL (reference sequence). The CDR3 DNA sequence: TGTGCCAGCAGCCAAGCGGATGAGCAGTTCTTC. It is translated as CASSQADEQFF.

This clone was detected once. The V call is TRBV29-1, the J call TRBJ1-1, with 9 bases aligning to TRBD1. This CDR3 comprises 12 residues. V was pared by 4 bases and J by 8 bases, with 5 bases of the junction left unmatched. Germline V gives CDR1 SQVTM, CDR2 ANQGSEA. This chain's CDR3 is CSVVRGTGEAFF. The CDR3 DNA reads as TGCAGCGTTGTCCGAGGGACAGGGGAAGCTTTCTTT.

The chain combines TRBV24-1 with TRBJ2-2; 8 nucleotides match TRBD1. Per germline, CDR1 KGHDR and CDR2 SFDVKD. V lost 1 base to trimming and J lost 6 bases; unmatched junction nucleotides: 12. This CDR3 comprises 18 residues. The CDR3 sequence: CATSDFYRDRFEPGELFF. The CDR3 DNA reads as TGTGCCACCAGTGATTTTTACCGGGACAGGTTCGAGCCCGGGGAGCTGTTTTTT.

This chain links TRBV7-2 with TRBJ2-3, with D maybe TRBD2 (7 bases). Germline CDR1 and CDR2: SGHTA and FQGNSA. V was clipped by 5 bases and J by 6 bases, with 21 bases between them. This CDR3 is 16 amino acids long. DNA for the CDR3: TGTGCCAGCAGCCACCCCCCGGGGGGCGACGGGGATACGCAGTATTTT. It codes for CASSHPPGGDGDTQYF.

This clone was counted between two and nine times. The chain combines TRBV11-3 with TRBJ1-2; D is possibly TRBD1 (6 bases). The CDR3 totals 16 residues. V lost 1 base and J lost 0, with 12 bases in between. Germline V gives CDR1 SGHNT, CDR2 YENEEA. In DNA, the CDR3 is TGTGCCAGCAGCTTAGCCCTCCGGACAGCTAACTATGGCTACACCTTC. Protein sequence: CASSLALRTANYGYTF.

This clone was seen a single time. This chain uses TRBV2 with TRBJ1-1, with D perhaps matching TRBD1 (6 bases). V lost 7 bases, J lost 5 bases, and 17 bases lay in between. Per the germline V gene, CDR1 is SNHLY and CDR2 is FYNNEI. This CDR3 region has 14 residues. This CDR3 is CASTKRGGDTEAFF. DNA of the CDR3: TGTGCCAGCACCAAAAGGGGGGGTGATACTGAAGCTTTCTTT.

The chain joins TRBV7-9 to TRBJ1-4; D not certain. V gave up 2 bases and J gave up 8 bases, with 15 bases separating them. The CDR3 is made up of 15 amino acids. CDR1 and CDR2 from the germline V gene are SEHNR and FQNEAQ (reference sequence). The CDR3 region has the DNA TGTGCCAGCAGCTTAAGTGCCTCGGTCCGGGAAAAACTGTTTTTT. Amino acid sequence: CASSLSASVREKLFF.

CDR3 sequence: CASSYDRGRTEAFF. CDR3 nucleotides: TGTGCCAGCAGTTACGACAGGGGGCGGACTGAAGCTTTCTTT. The chain uses TRBV6-5 and TRBJ1-1, with 10 bases identical to TRBD1. With 2 bases clipped from V and 5 bases from J, the junction kept 2 bases outside the gene matches. The CDR3 is 14 amino acids. Germline CDR1 reads MNHEY; CDR2 reads SVGAGI.

The chain is built from TRBV19 and TRBJ1-1, with 7 bases aligning to TRBD1. Unmatched junction bases numbered 20, after V lost 7 bases and J lost 0 bases. This CDR3 comprises 19 residues. Per germline, CDR1 LNHDA and CDR2 SQIVND (reference sequence). DNA for the CDR3: TGTGCCAGTACCCAGACAGGGCCACGAAAAAACTACATGAACACTGAAGCTTTCTTT. Translation: CASTQTGPRKNYMNTEAFF.

J is TRBJ1-5 and V is TRBV15; D is possibly TRBD1 (5 bases). This CDR3 comprises 15 residues. Germline V lookup: CDR1 LNHNV, CDR2 YYDKDF (reference sequence). Trimming cost V 3 bases and J 7 bases, with 16 bases left between them. CDR3 sequence (DNA): TGTGCCACCAGCAGGGACATCTTGGAATCCCAGCCCCAGCATTTT. Residues: CATSRDILESQPQHF.

The rearrangement joins TRBV18 to TRBJ1-1; the D gene is possibly TRBD1 (6 bases). The CDR3 spans 15 residues. The ends were cut back, 0 bases at V and 4 bases at J, with 12 bases in the middle. Germline V gives CDR1 KGHSH, CDR2 LQKENI. CDR3 region: CASSPPGGRATEAFF. The CDR3 region has the DNA TGTGCCAGCTCACCACCCGGGGGGCGAGCCACTGAAGCTTTCTTT. The full variable domain, in which reference TRBV18 and TRBJ1-1 provide the parts outside the CDR3, is NAGVMQNPRHLVRRRGQEARLRCSPMKGHSHVYWYRQLPEEGLKFMVYLQKENIIDESGMPKERFSAEFPKEGPSILRIQQVVRGDSAAYFCASSPPGGRATEAFFGQGTRLTVV.

This clone was counted between two and nine times. This rearrangement joins TRBV4-1 to TRBJ1-4, with D possibly matching TRBD1 (6 bases). The length of the CDR3 is 14 residues. V lost 2 bases, J lost 8 bases, and 12 bases lay in between. Per germline, CDR1 MGHRA and CDR2 YSYEKL. In DNA, the CDR3 is TGCGCCAGCAGCCAACTACAGGGTCAGGAAAAACTGTTTTTT. Translated, it gives CASSQLQGQEKLFF.

The chain carries TRBV6-5 and TRBJ1-4, with D perhaps matching TRBD1 (6 bases). CDR1 and CDR2 from the germline V gene are MNHEY and SVGAGI. The germline V and J ends were trimmed by 0 bases and 7 bases, with 15 bases remaining between them. The length of the CDR3 is 16 residues. The CDR3 region is CASSYSFTPGAEKLFF. The CDR3 coding sequence is TGTGCCAGCAGTTACTCGTTTACCCCAGGGGCTGAAAAACTGTTTTTT.